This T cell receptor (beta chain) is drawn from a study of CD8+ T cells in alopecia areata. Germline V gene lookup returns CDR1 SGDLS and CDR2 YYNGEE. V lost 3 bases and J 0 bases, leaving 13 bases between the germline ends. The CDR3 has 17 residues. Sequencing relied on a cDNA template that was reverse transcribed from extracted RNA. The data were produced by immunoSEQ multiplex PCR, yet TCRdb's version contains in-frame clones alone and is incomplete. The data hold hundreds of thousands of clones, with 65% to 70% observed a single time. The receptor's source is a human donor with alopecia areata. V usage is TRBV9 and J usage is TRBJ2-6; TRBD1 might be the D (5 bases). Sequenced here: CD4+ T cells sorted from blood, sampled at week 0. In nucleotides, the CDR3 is TGTGCCAGCAGCGATAGACAGATAAGCTCTGGGGCCAACGTCCTGACTTTC. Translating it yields CASSDRQISSGANVLTF. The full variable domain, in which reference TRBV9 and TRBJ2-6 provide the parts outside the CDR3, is DSGVTQTPKHLITATGQRVTLRCSPRSGDLSVYWYQQSLDQGLQFLIQYYNGEERAKGNILERFSAQQFPDLHSELNLSSLELGDSALYFCASSDRQISSGANVLTFGAGSRLTVL.